The entry below gives a single T cell receptor (beta chain) sequence along with its context. Its target antigen remains unknown. No base quality information exists; no much larger clone differs at one position. Unmatched junction bases come to 2, with V trimmed by 3 bases and J by 0 bases. The CDR3, from cysteine to phenylalanine, totals 15 residues. Left in the record is the CDR3 DNA by itself, 45 bases read in frame from the first base. CDR1 and CDR2 (SGHRS, YFSETQ) derive from the germline V gene. TCRbeta CDR3 regions were sequenced with the immunoSEQ Assay. After extraction, genomic DNA underwent amplification by bias-controlled multiplex PCR, followed by high-throughput sequencing. Per the source publication's procedure: To quantify the absolute abundance of every unique TCRbeta CDR3 region, sequences were collapsed and filtered. T cell fraction was estimated by normalization of TCRbeta template counts to usable DNA, with usable DNA being measured through amplification of reference genes present in all nucleated cells. Repertoire TCRs were annotated as SARS-CoV-2-specific by exact matching of V gene, CDR3 amino acid sequence and J gene to a known reactive TCR set. The reference SARS-CoV-2 TCR set was derived from MIRA and filtered for enrichment in COVID-19-positive ImmuneCODE repertoires, a step that removed public or cross-reactive TCRs. Drawing on the MIRA antigens, annotated TCRs were analysed further at the level of specific ORF or position within ORF. Breadth was defined as annotated unique rearrangements over total unique productive rearrangements; depth was the summed frequency of those rearrangements. Group comparisons of TCR breadth used two-sided Wilcoxon rank-sum tests. TCRdb obtained this table from immuneACCESS and retained in-frame rearrangements with V and J assigned. These tables miss some clones; where compared with another copy, unresolved V genes account for less than half of the shortfall, and the remainder is unexplained. V and J calls and clone size follow that table, whereas D and trimming were derived from the DNA. This sample comprises over 250,000 clones, about 87% of them detected only once. The ten largest make up approximately 3.3% of the sample.

The sample belongs to a study of Ad26.COV2.S vaccination and SARS-CoV-2 variants (dated by TCRdb to the early 2020s). In terms of the full investigation: Donors in the vaccine arm were drawn from COV1001, a phase I-IIa trial of Ad26.COV2.S in healthy adults that was multicentre, randomized, double-blind and placebo-controlled. Ad26.COV2.S was given intramuscularly at 5x10^10 or 1x10^11 viral particles, as a single shot or as two shots 56 days apart. TCRbeta repertoire sequencing served as the tool for gauging how specific and how broad the SARS-CoV-2-reactive T cell receptors were following Ad26.COV2.S vaccination. The TCR-sequenced set comprised approximately 32 samples: approximately 20 Ad26.COV2.S vaccine recipients, 5 placebo recipients and 8 SARS-CoV-2 convalescent individuals. Participants in the trial were split at random into five groups of five each, receiving low-dose or high-dose Ad26.COV2.S once or twice, or else placebo on both occasions. Investigators did not know the trial group allocation while performing experiments and assessing outcomes.

This sample's treatment or condition label indicates: approximately 18 received Ad26.COV2.S at low or high dose, single or two shots; 5 received placebo; per-sample allocation not given. For vaccine and placebo recipients, repertoires were sequenced using samples collected on day 63 after the first injection. Between 29 July and 7 August 2020, Cohort 1b enrolled approximately 26 adults aged 18-55 years at one site in Boston, USA. Ad26.COV2.S consisted of a replication-incompetent adenovirus type 26 vector by which a prefusion-stabilized SARS-CoV-2 spike protein from the original Wuhan strain was expressed. Findings and caveats that apply to the study as a whole: Comparing responses between vaccine doses or regimens was not something the study was powered to do. Ad26.COV2.S recipients had higher spike-specific TCR breadth than placebo recipients (P = 0.0014). Substantial breadth of spike-specific CD8+ and CD4+ T cell responses was reported after vaccination. Vaccine and placebo recipients had similar non-spike TCR breadth, a finding consistent with the vaccine containing only spike. The authors noted that total T cell responses may have been underestimated by the TCR breadth and depth analyses.

The chain employs TRBV5-1 and TRBJ1-4, and TRBD1 aligns with 7 junction nucleotides. The sequence was obtained from a person aged 18-65 years who received the Ad26.COV2.S COVID-19 vaccine or a placebo. The sequencing used peripheral blood, collected in a trial of Ad26.COV2.S vaccine versus placebo. The DNA is TGCGCCAGCAGCTCGACAGGGACAACTAATGAAAAACTGTTTTTT. This sequence encodes CASSSTGTTNEKLFF.